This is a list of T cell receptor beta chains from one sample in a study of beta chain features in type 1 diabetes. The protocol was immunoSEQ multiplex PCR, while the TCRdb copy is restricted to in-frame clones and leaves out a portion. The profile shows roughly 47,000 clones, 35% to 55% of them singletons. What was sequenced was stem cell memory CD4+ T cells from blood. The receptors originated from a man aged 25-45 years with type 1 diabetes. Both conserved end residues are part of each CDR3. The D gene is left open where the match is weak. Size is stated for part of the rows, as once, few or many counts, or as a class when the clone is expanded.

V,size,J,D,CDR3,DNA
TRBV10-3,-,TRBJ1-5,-,CAIADSNQPQHF,TGTGCCATCGCGGATTCGAATCAGCCCCAGCATTTT
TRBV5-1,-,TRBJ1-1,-,CASSMGQNTEAFF,TGCGCCAGCAGCATGGGACAGAACACTGAAGCTTTCTTT
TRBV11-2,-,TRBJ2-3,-,CASSLAYPFSDTQYF,TGTGCCAGCAGCTTAGCGTATCCCTTTTCAGATACGCAGTATTTT
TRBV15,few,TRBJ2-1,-,CATSRDYSYNEQFF,TGTGCCACCAGCAGAGATTACAGCTACAATGAGCAGTTCTTC
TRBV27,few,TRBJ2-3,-,CASSLRVLTDTQYF,TGTGCCAGCAGTCTTCGGGTCCTCACAGATACGCAGTATTTT
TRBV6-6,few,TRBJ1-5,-,CASRAGGGNQPQHF,TGTGCCAGCCGCGCGGGGGGCGGCAATCAGCCCCAGCATTTT
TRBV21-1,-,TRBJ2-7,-,CASSIRVSLAGVSYEQYF,TGTGCCAGCAGCATTAGAGTTAGTCTAGCGGGAGTCTCCTACGAGCAGTACTTC
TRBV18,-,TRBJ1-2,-,CASSPRTDYGYTF,TGTGCCAGCTCTCCCCGGACAGACTATGGCTACACCTTC
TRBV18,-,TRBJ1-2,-,CASSPRQDYGYTF,TGTGCCAGCTCACCAAGACAGGACTATGGCTACACCTTC
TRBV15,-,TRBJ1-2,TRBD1,CATSRDQAGGGYTF,TGTGCCACCAGCAGAGATCAAGCAGGGGGCGGCTACACCTTC
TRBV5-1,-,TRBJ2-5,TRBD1,CASSSNSGGGGETQYF,TGCGCCAGCAGTTCGAACTCAGGGGGTGGAGGAGAGACCCAGTACTTC
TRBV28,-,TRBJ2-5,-,CASSPNRVGETQYF,TGTGCCAGCAGCCCCAACAGGGTTGGGGAGACCCAGTACTTC
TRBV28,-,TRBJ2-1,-,CASSIRVGEQFF,TGTGCCAGCAGTATCAGGGTTGGCGAGCAGTTCTTC
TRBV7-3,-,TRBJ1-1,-,CASSQMPGFKAFF,TGTGCCAGCAGCCAGATGCCGGGGTTTAAGGCTTTCTTT
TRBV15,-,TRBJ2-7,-,CATSRDRVLQYF,TGTGCCACCAGCAGAGATAGAGTGTTGCAGTACTTC
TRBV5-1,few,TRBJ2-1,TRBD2,CASRGTSVRNEQFF,TGCGCCAGCAGGGGGACTAGTGTGCGCAATGAGCAGTTCTTC
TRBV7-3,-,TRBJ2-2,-,CASSLRASGELFF,TGTGCCAGCAGCTTAAGAGCATCCGGGGAGCTGTTTTTT
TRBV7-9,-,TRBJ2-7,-,CASSRTPYEQYF,TGTGCCAGCAGCCGGACACCCTACGAGCAGTACTTC
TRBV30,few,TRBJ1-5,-,CAWSPTGPGQPQHF,TGTGCCTGGAGTCCTACAGGGCCCGGTCAGCCCCAGCATTTT
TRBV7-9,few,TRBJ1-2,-,CASSGSGAGGYTF,TGTGCCAGCAGCGGGTCAGGGGCCGGCGGCTACACCTTC
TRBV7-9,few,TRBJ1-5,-,CASSLGLGQLEPQHF,TGTGCCAGCAGCTTAGGACTGGGACAACTGGAGCCCCAGCATTTT
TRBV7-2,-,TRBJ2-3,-,CASSLRNTQYF,TGTGCCAGCAGCTTGAGAAATACGCAGTATTTT
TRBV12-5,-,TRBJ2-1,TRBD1,CASGPGQGYNEQFF,TGTGCTAGTGGCCCGGGACAGGGGTACAATGAGCAGTTCTTC
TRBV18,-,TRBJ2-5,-,CASSPYSDSQETQYF,TGTGCCAGCTCACCCTACTCGGACAGTCAAGAGACCCAGTACTTC
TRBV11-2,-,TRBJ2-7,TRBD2,CASSLNAGETYEQYF,TGTGCCAGCAGCTTAAATGCGGGAGAAACCTACGAGCAGTACTTC
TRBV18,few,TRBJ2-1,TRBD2,CASSPPSGRGNEQFF,TGTGCCAGCTCACCTCCTAGCGGGAGGGGCAATGAGCAGTTCTTC
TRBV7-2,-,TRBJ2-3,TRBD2,CASSPSGRGYTQYF,TGTGCCAGCAGCCCAAGCGGGAGAGGGTATACGCAGTATTTT